The 9 T cell receptor beta chains below were found in one sample sequenced in a study of CD8 T cells in ankylosing spondylitis. TCRdb recomputed calls from the 5' RACE reads with MiXCR, one row per CDR3 protein. The sample gives around 330,000 distinct CDR3 sequences, 11% of which show up once; about a tenth is in the top ten. Sequencing was done on a sample of blood, either unsorted or a sorted T cell fraction (not recorded which). These receptors were collected from a female donor with ankylosing spondylitis or in good health (not recorded which).

There are many counts of this clonotype. The V gene is TRBV27, the J gene TRBJ2-4; D is unclear. Germline-derived CDR1 and CDR2 are MNHEY and SMNVEV (reference sequence). Trimming left V 8 bases short and J 6 bases short, with 17 bases between. The CDR3 spans 14 residues. The CDR3 reads CASGRGERLNIQYF. The CDR3 nucleotides read TGTGCCAGCGGCAGAGGAGAGAGATTAAACATTCAGTACTTC.

This clonotype was observed many times. V usage is TRBV9 and J usage is TRBJ2-1; 10 positions agree with TRBD2. The CDR3 loop spans 17 amino acids. Germline CDR1 and CDR2: SGDLS and YYNGEE. Trimming at V came to 3 bases and at J to 1 base, leaving 7 bases not matched to a gene. The CDR3: CASSAQREGLSYNEQFF. The CDR3 nucleotides read TGTGCCAGCAGCGCCCAGCGGGAGGGCCTATCCTACAATGAGCAGTTCTTC.

The sample holds many counts of this clonotype. The chain couples TRBV3-1 to TRBJ2-1, with 10 bases aligning to TRBD2. The CDR3 length is 16 residues. V trimming: 4 bases; J trimming: 5 bases; junction bases outside the gene matches: 8. Germline assignment: CDR1 LGHDT and CDR2 YNNKEL (reference sequence). In DNA, the CDR3 is TGTGCCAGCAGCCCTCTTCGGCTAGCGGGGGACAATGAGCAGTTCTTC. This translates into CASSPLRLAGDNEQFF.

The J gene is TRBJ1-2, the V gene TRBV7-9; D perhaps matches TRBD1 (5 bases). V was clipped by 2 bases and J by 7 bases, with 8 bases between them. Germline lookup yields CDR1 SEHNR and CDR2 FQNEAQ (reference sequence). The CDR3 is 12 residues long. The CDR3 loop is CASSLTGTGYTF. The CDR3 coding sequence is TGTGCCAGCAGCTTAACCGGGACTGGCTACACCTTC.

This clonotype was recorded many times. The genes are TRBV24-1 and TRBJ2-7; 7 bases line up with TRBD1. The junction had 9 bases not matched to a gene; V was cut back by 3 bases and J by 2 bases. The length of the CDR3 is 16 residues. Germline assignment: CDR1 KGHDR and CDR2 SFDVKD. The CDR3 DNA reads as TGTGCCACCAGTGATAACCGACAGGGTGATGCCTACGAGCAGTACTTC. Protein: CATSDNRQGDAYEQYF.

The sample holds many counts of this clonotype. J is TRBJ2-5 and V is TRBV20-1; no clear D gene. The CDR3 spans 11 residues. From germline, CDR1 is DFQATT and CDR2 SNEGSKA (reference sequence). The germline V and J ends were trimmed by 6 bases and 4 bases, with 9 bases remaining between them. The CDR3 loop is CSARVAETQYF. As DNA, the CDR3 is TGCAGTGCCCGGGTGGCAGAGACCCAGTACTTC.

There are many counts of this clonotype. The chain carries TRBV7-8 and TRBJ2-5; perhaps TRBD1 as D (6 bases). V lost 1 base and J lost 5, with 11 bases in between. Germline lookup yields CDR1 SGHVS and CDR2 FQNEAQ. The CDR3 is made up of 14 amino acids. The CDR3 loop reads CASSLDRVVETQYF. CDR3 nucleotide sequence: TGTGCCAGCAGCTTAGACAGGGTGGTTGAGACCCAGTACTTC.

This clonotype has only a few counts. In DNA form, the CDR3 reads TGTGCCAGCAGCTTAGACAGAACCTATAGCTCTGGAAACACCATATATTTT. Translating it yields CASSLDRTYSSGNTIYF. The V call is TRBV5-6, the J call TRBJ1-3, with a weak D call TRBD1 (5 bases). CDR3 size: 17 residues. Germline V CDR1 and CDR2: SGHDT, YYEEEE. V was trimmed by 2 bases and J by 0 bases, leaving 15 bases between them.

This clonotype was recorded at least ten times. As DNA, the CDR3 is TGCGCCAGCAGCTTACTGACAGCTAATTCACCCCTCCACTTT. Its translation: CASSLLTANSPLHF. The chain recombines TRBV5-1 with TRBJ1-6; TRBD1 might be the D (5 bases). The CDR3 runs to 14 residues. Germline CDR1 is SGHRS and CDR2 is YFSETQ. Trimming pared 2 bases from V and 6 bases from J, leaving 9 bases between.